This TCR beta chain was recovered during a study of cytomegalovirus exposure and HLA in healthy donors. The germline CDR1 and CDR2 sequences are SGHNT and YENEEA. The CDR3 covers 20 residues. V trimming: 5 bases; J trimming: 1 base; junction bases outside the gene matches: 21. The PCR made use of 60 Vbeta and 13 Jbeta primers. This table comes from immunoSEQ multiplex PCR, and its TCRdb copy is limited to in-frame clones, with some not included. The sample has 150,000 or so clones, roughly 70% seen once. The sequence derives from a man aged 30 to 45 in good health and CMV-seropositive. Specimen: PBMCs. The V call is TRBV11-3, the J call TRBJ2-3; 7 bases map to TRBD1. CDR3 bases: TGTGCCAGCAGCGCCCTGACAGGGAAAGACCCCTTCGGGCGCACAGATACGCAGTATTTT. It specifies CASSALTGKDPFGRTDTQYF.